Sequencing of this TCR beta chain was carried out in a study of a mutant IDH1 vaccine in newly diagnosed glioma. Time point: baseline, week 1 (first vaccination visit). Treatment reported: pre-vaccination baseline after standard-of-care therapy. Assay: immunoSEQ multiplex PCR; the TCRdb copy retains only in-frame clones and omits some. Among around 18,000 clones listed, around 95% were seen once. This material consisted of peripheral blood mononuclear cells (PBMCs), taken from a glioma patient treated with radiotherapy, temozolomide or both. The origin of this receptor is a woman younger than 30 with glioma. Some clones in this sample may be carry-over from other donors' samples.

CDR3 sequence reads: CASSLSGYEQYF. In nucleotides, the CDR3 is TGTGCCAGCAGCTTAAGCGGCTACGAGCAGTACTTC. The chain has TRBV7-9 and TRBJ2-7; possibly TRBD2 for D (5 bases). CDR1 and CDR2 (germline): SEHNR, FQNEAQ (reference sequence). The CDR3 sequence is 12 residues long. Trimming removed 2 bases at V and 3 bases at J, with 5 bases between.